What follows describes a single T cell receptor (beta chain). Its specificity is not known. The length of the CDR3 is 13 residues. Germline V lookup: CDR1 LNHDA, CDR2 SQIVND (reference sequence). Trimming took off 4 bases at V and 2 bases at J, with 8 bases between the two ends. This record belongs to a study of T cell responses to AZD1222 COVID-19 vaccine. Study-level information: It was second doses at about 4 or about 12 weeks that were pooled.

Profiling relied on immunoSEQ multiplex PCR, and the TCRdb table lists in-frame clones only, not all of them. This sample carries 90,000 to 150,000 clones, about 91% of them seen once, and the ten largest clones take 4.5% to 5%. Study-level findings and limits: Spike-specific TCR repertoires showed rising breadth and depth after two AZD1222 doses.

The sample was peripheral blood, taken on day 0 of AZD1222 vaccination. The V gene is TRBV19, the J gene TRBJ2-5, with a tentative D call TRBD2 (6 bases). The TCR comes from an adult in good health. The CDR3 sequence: CASSRGLQETQYF. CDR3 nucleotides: TGTGCCAGTAGTAGGGGACTTCAAGAGACCCAGTACTTC.